The rows below give T cell receptor beta chains drawn from one sample of a study of shared clonotypes between healthy human individuals. TCRdb's copy holds only in-frame clones and misses some; the assay was immunoSEQ multiplex PCR. The sample lists fewer than 350,000 clones, around 86% occurring once. Sequenced input: memory CD8+ T cells sorted from blood. Source of these receptors: a man aged 18 to 30 in good health. Each CDR3 is given with its conserved first and last residue. Fields, in order: D gene, V gene, clone size, J gene, CDR3 DNA, CDR3 protein. A D gene is named only where the DNA matches it firmly. Expanded clones are given a class, and other clones once, few, many or no size at all.

d_gene: -
v_gene: TRBV27
abundance: -
j_gene: TRBJ2-7
CDR3nt: TGTGCCAGCAGCTATCTAGGGACCTACGAGCAGTACTTC
CDR3aa: CASSYLGTYEQYF

d_gene: -
v_gene: TRBV7-9
abundance: -
j_gene: TRBJ2-2
CDR3nt: TGTGCCAGCGCGACGCCCGGGGAGCTGTTTTTT
CDR3aa: CASATPGELFF

d_gene: TRBD1
v_gene: TRBV4-3
abundance: -
j_gene: TRBJ2-5
CDR3nt: TGCGCCAGCAGCCAAGACGAGACAGGGACCGGGTACCAAGAGACCCAGTACTTC
CDR3aa: CASSQDETGTGYQETQYF

d_gene: -
v_gene: TRBV4-1
abundance: -
j_gene: TRBJ2-7
CDR3nt: TGCGCCAGCAGCCAAAGGGAACTCTACGAGCAGTACTTC
CDR3aa: CASSQRELYEQYF

d_gene: TRBD1
v_gene: TRBV4-1
abundance: -
j_gene: TRBJ2-7
CDR3nt: TGCGCCAGCAGCCCGCAGGGGACAGGGTACTACGAGCAGTACTTC
CDR3aa: CASSPQGTGYYEQYF

d_gene: -
v_gene: TRBV7-9
abundance: -
j_gene: TRBJ2-5
CDR3nt: TGTGCCAGCAGCTTAGAACTAGTTTGGGAGACCCAGTACTTC
CDR3aa: CASSLELVWETQYF

d_gene: -
v_gene: TRBV9
abundance: -
j_gene: TRBJ2-3
CDR3nt: TGTGCCAGCAGCGGGACTGACAAGAATACGCAGTATTTT
CDR3aa: CASSGTDKNTQYF

d_gene: -
v_gene: TRBV5-4
abundance: -
j_gene: TRBJ1-2
CDR3nt: TGTGCCAGCAGCTTGGGGCACAGTAACTATGGCTACACCTTC
CDR3aa: CASSLGHSNYGYTF

d_gene: -
v_gene: TRBV9
abundance: -
j_gene: TRBJ2-1
CDR3nt: TGTGCCAGCAGCGTATCAGGGTTCAATGAGCAGTTCTTC
CDR3aa: CASSVSGFNEQFF

d_gene: TRBD1
v_gene: TRBV28
abundance: -
j_gene: TRBJ1-1
CDR3nt: TGTGCCAGCAGTTTGGGACAGGTGAACACTGAAGCTTTCTTT
CDR3aa: CASSLGQVNTEAFF

d_gene: -
v_gene: TRBV7-9
abundance: few
j_gene: TRBJ1-6
CDR3nt: TGTGCCAGCAGCTCTAGCCGGCAAGGGAATTCACCCCTCCACTTT
CDR3aa: CASSSSRQGNSPLHF

d_gene: -
v_gene: TRBV4-1
abundance: -
j_gene: TRBJ1-4
CDR3nt: TGCGCCAGCAGCCAAGAACGGAGTGCAACTAATGAAAAACTGTTTTTT
CDR3aa: CASSQERSATNEKLFF

d_gene: -
v_gene: TRBV19
abundance: -
j_gene: TRBJ1-1
CDR3nt: TGTGCCAGTAGTATCCTAGGGACGCCGATAAACACTGAAGCTTTCTTT
CDR3aa: CASSILGTPINTEAFF

d_gene: -
v_gene: TRBV2
abundance: few
j_gene: TRBJ2-7
CDR3nt: TGTGCCAGCAGTGGAGACCCTTCCTACGAGCAGTACTTC
CDR3aa: CASSGDPSYEQYF

d_gene: -
v_gene: TRBV13
abundance: -
j_gene: TRBJ2-7
CDR3nt: TGTGCCAGCAGCCTGTGGGGGCAGGGTACCTACGAGCAGTACTTC
CDR3aa: CASSLWGQGTYEQYF

d_gene: -
v_gene: TRBV25-1
abundance: once
j_gene: TRBJ2-1
CDR3nt: TGTGCCAGCACCGGACAGCATTCCTACAATGAGCAGTTCTTC
CDR3aa: CASTGQHSYNEQFF

d_gene: -
v_gene: TRBV7-9
abundance: -
j_gene: TRBJ2-7
CDR3nt: TGTGCCAGCAGCTTAGCCGAAGAGGGCTCCTACGAGCAGTACTTC
CDR3aa: CASSLAEEGSYEQYF

d_gene: -
v_gene: TRBV29-1
abundance: -
j_gene: TRBJ2-7
CDR3nt: TGCAGCGTTGAAGTGAGGCAGGGTGCCTACGAGCAGTACTTC
CDR3aa: CSVEVRQGAYEQYF

d_gene: -
v_gene: TRBV7-9
abundance: -
j_gene: TRBJ1-2
CDR3nt: TGTGCCACCTTTCACAGGGACCCCTACTATGGCTACACCTTC
CDR3aa: CATFHRDPYYGYTF

d_gene: TRBD2
v_gene: TRBV2
abundance: -
j_gene: TRBJ2-2
CDR3nt: TGTGCCAGCAGTGAGTGGAGCGGGGGGGCATCCGGGGAGCTGTTTTTT
CDR3aa: CASSEWSGGASGELFF

d_gene: -
v_gene: TRBV6-5
abundance: -
j_gene: TRBJ1-1
CDR3nt: TGTGCCAGCAGTTACGGGACTGAAGCTTTCTTT
CDR3aa: CASSYGTEAFF

d_gene: TRBD1
v_gene: TRBV9
abundance: -
j_gene: TRBJ1-3
CDR3nt: TGTGCCAGCAGCCCACGGACAGGGCCAACTGGAAACACCATATATTTT
CDR3aa: CASSPRTGPTGNTIYF

d_gene: TRBD1
v_gene: TRBV27
abundance: -
j_gene: TRBJ2-7
CDR3nt: TGTGCCAGCAGTCTTTCGATCCAGGGGGCTACAATCTACGAGCAGTACTTC
CDR3aa: CASSLSIQGATIYEQYF

d_gene: -
v_gene: TRBV15
abundance: -
j_gene: TRBJ2-4
CDR3nt: TGTGCCACCAGCAGAGGAGGGTTCAAAAACATTCAGTACTTC
CDR3aa: CATSRGGFKNIQYF

d_gene: TRBD2
v_gene: TRBV29-1
abundance: -
j_gene: TRBJ2-1
CDR3nt: TGCAGCGTTGAAGAATTGAGGCCGGCGGGAGGAAAATACAATGAGCAGTTCTTC
CDR3aa: CSVEELRPAGGKYNEQFF

d_gene: TRBD1
v_gene: TRBV28
abundance: -
j_gene: TRBJ2-7
CDR3nt: TGTGCCAGCAACGGACAGGGGATGACCTACGAGCAGTACTTC
CDR3aa: CASNGQGMTYEQYF

d_gene: -
v_gene: TRBV10-3
abundance: -
j_gene: TRBJ2-1
CDR3nt: TGTGCCATCAGTGAGGCTCTCAGGGCGCATGAGCAGTTCTTC
CDR3aa: CAISEALRAHEQFF

d_gene: TRBD1
v_gene: TRBV9
abundance: many
j_gene: TRBJ2-2
CDR3nt: TGTGCCAGCAGCGAGAGGGGGCGACGGGTCGGGGAGCTGTTTTTT
CDR3aa: CASSERGRRVGELFF

d_gene: -
v_gene: TRBV6-5
abundance: many
j_gene: TRBJ1-5
CDR3nt: TGTGCCAGCAGTTACTCTCACGATAGCAATCAGCCCCAGCATTTT
CDR3aa: CASSYSHDSNQPQHF

d_gene: -
v_gene: TRBV5-1
abundance: -
j_gene: TRBJ2-1
CDR3nt: TGCGCCAGCAGCGCCCGGGCGGAACCTAGCGATGAGCAGTTCTTC
CDR3aa: CASSARAEPSDEQFF

d_gene: -
v_gene: TRBV11-2
abundance: -
j_gene: TRBJ2-1
CDR3nt: TGTGCCAGCAGCTACGTCCGGGTGGACTCCTACAATGAGCAGTTCTTC
CDR3aa: CASSYVRVDSYNEQFF

d_gene: -
v_gene: TRBV27
abundance: -
j_gene: TRBJ2-7
CDR3nt: TGTGCCAGCAGTGGGGGGTCCTACGAGCAGTACTTC
CDR3aa: CASSGGSYEQYF

d_gene: -
v_gene: TRBV7-9
abundance: once
j_gene: TRBJ1-2
CDR3nt: TGTGCCAGCAGCTTACGGCGTTTTGGCTACACCTTC
CDR3aa: CASSLRRFGYTF

d_gene: -
v_gene: TRBV5-1
abundance: once
j_gene: TRBJ2-5
CDR3nt: TGCGCCAGCAGCTTGGTTGGGCCCGGGAAGACCCAGTACTTC
CDR3aa: CASSLVGPGKTQYF

d_gene: TRBD2
v_gene: TRBV20-1
abundance: -
j_gene: TRBJ2-3
CDR3nt: TGCAGTGCTAGTGGTGGGAGGGGGCAGTATTTT
CDR3aa: CSASGGRGQYF

d_gene: TRBD2
v_gene: TRBV30
abundance: -
j_gene: TRBJ2-7
CDR3nt: TGTGCCTGGAGGCCGGGACTAGCGGAGGGGGTCTCCTACGAGCAGTACTTC
CDR3aa: CAWRPGLAEGVSYEQYF

d_gene: TRBD2
v_gene: TRBV12-5
abundance: -
j_gene: TRBJ2-2
CDR3nt: TGTGCTAGTGGTCGGGACTATACGACCGGGGAGCTGTTTTTT
CDR3aa: CASGRDYTTGELFF

d_gene: TRBD2
v_gene: TRBV4-2
abundance: once
j_gene: TRBJ2-5
CDR3nt: TGTGCCAGCAGCCAAGAGCGGGGGGCTCAAGAGACCCAGTACTTC
CDR3aa: CASSQERGAQETQYF

d_gene: -
v_gene: TRBV28
abundance: few
j_gene: TRBJ1-1
CDR3nt: TGTGCCAGCAGTTTAATGGGGGAAGCTTTCTTT
CDR3aa: CASSLMGEAFF

d_gene: -
v_gene: TRBV5-4
abundance: -
j_gene: TRBJ2-1
CDR3nt: TGTGCCAGCAGCACGGGACTCTTCAATGAGCAGTTCTTC
CDR3aa: CASSTGLFNEQFF

d_gene: TRBD1
v_gene: TRBV11-3
abundance: -
j_gene: TRBJ2-2
CDR3nt: TGTGCCAGCAGCTCGTATCTCCGGGACAGAGGGCAACCCGGGGAGCTGTTTTTT
CDR3aa: CASSSYLRDRGQPGELFF

d_gene: -
v_gene: TRBV9
abundance: -
j_gene: TRBJ2-7
CDR3nt: TGTGCCAGCAGCGCCGGGACGTACTCCTACGAGCAGTACTTC
CDR3aa: CASSAGTYSYEQYF